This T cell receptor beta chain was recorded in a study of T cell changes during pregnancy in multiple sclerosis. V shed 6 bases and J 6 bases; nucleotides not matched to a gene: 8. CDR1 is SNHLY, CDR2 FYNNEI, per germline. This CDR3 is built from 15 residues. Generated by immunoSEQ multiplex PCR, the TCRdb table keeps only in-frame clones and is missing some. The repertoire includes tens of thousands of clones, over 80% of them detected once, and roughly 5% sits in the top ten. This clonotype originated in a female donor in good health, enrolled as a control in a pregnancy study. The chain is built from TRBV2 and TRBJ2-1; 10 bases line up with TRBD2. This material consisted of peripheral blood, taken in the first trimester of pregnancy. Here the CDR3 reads CASSQSGGGLNEQFF. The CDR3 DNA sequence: TGTGCCAGCAGCCAAAGCGGGGGGGGCCTCAATGAGCAGTTCTTC.